This T cell receptor beta chain was sequenced in a study of T cells expressing NK-cell markers. Study in general: Researchers got TCR beta repertoires out of sorted CD3+CD56+NKG2C+, CD3+CD56+NKG2C- and CD3+CD56-NKG2C+ T cells. The study's findings and limits: Whether expanded NKG2C+ T cell clones were HCMV specific stayed uncertain.

UMIs were included in TCR beta cDNA generated by 5'RACE template switching. TCRdb re-called the 5' RACE reads and catalogs CDR3 proteins one per entry, DNA excluded. The specimen's table records hundreds of thousands of distinct CDR3 sequences. Details on this clonotype: The antigen is undetermined.

The sequence came from a man between 18 and 69 years old in good health. Sequencing was carried out using blood T cells: a sorted CD56 or NKG2C T cell subset, CD4+ or CD8+ T cells, or bulk PBMC T cells (not recorded which).

This chain's CDR3 is CASSRSWQDTEAFF. The J gene is TRBJ1-1, the V gene TRBV6-2 or TRBV6-3. Per germline, CDR1 MNHEY and CDR2 SVGEGT. The length of the CDR3 is 14 residues.